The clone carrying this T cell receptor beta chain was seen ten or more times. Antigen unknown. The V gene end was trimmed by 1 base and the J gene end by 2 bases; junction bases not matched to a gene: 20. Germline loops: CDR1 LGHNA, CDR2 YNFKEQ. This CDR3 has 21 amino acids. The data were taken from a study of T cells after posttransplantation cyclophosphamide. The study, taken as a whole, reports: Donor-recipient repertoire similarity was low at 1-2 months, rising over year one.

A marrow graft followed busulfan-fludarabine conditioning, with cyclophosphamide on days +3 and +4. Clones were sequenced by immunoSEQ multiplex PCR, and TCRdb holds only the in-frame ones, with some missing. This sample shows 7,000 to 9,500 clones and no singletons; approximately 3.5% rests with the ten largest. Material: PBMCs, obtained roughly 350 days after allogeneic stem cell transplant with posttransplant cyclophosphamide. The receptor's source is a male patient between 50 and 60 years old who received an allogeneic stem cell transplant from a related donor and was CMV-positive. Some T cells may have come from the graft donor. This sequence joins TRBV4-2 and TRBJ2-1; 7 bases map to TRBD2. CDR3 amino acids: CASSQASGRRGGENPYNEQFF. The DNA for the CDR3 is TGTGCCAGCAGCCAAGCGTCCGGGAGACGGGGAGGGGAGAACCCCTACAATGAGCAGTTCTTC.